This TCR beta chain was captured by sequencing in a study of shared clonotypes between healthy human individuals. At the level of the study: Participating donors consisted of two women and a few men aged 18 to 49.

Naive CD8 isolation took CD45RO-negative cells positively selected for CCR7 and excluded terminally differentiated effector memory CD45RA+ cells. Profiling relied on immunoSEQ multiplex PCR, and the TCRdb table lists in-frame clones only, not all of them. This sample has over 2,000,000 clones; just under 95% occur once, and the top ten carry about 1.7%. The CDR3 runs 18 residues. V lost 3 bases, J lost 5 bases, and 9 bases stayed unmatched. Germline CDR1 reads SGHVS; CDR2 reads FNYEAQ. The receptor's source is a man between 18 and 29 years old in good health. Some clones in this sample may be carry-over from other donors' samples. The sample comprised naive CD8+ T cells from PBMCs. V is TRBV7-6 and J is TRBJ2-2, with 13 nucleotides matching TRBD2. The CDR3 reads CASSFLLAGGPNTGELFF. CDR3 DNA sequence: TGTGCCAGCAGCTTCCTACTAGCGGGAGGGCCAAATACCGGGGAGCTGTTTTTT.